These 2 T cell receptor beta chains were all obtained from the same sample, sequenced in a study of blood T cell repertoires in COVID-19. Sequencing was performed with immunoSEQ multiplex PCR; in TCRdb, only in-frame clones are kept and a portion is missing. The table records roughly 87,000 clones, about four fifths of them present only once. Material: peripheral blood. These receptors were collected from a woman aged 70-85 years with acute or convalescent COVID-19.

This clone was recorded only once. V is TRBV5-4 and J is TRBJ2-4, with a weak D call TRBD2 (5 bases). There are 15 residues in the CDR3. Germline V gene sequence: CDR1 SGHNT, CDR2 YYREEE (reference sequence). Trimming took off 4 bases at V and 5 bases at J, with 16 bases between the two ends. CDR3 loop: CASSPDPGIENIQYF. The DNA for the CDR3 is TGTGCCAGCAGCCCCGATCCGGGGATCGAAAACATTCAGTACTTC.

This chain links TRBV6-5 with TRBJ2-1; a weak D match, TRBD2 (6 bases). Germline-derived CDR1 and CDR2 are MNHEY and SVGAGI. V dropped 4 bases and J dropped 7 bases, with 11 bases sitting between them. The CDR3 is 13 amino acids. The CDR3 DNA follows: TGTGCCAGCAGTTTATCCGCGGGGAATGAGCAGTTCTTC. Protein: CASSLSAGNEQFF.